The present TCR beta chain was sequenced within a study of OX40 agonist ivuxolimab in advanced cancers. Study-wide results and limits: Low levels of normalized T-cell clonal expansion also appeared in some nonresponders. The investigators did not determine what antigen specificity the expanded peripheral T cells had.

Points on this clone: Its target is unknown.

The method was immunoSEQ multiplex PCR; TCRdb's version includes in-frame clones alone and lacks a portion of them. The sample contains tens of thousands of clones, 85% to 95% of which appear only once. Autoimmune disease history or systemic immunosuppression led to patients being barred. CDR1 SNHLY and CDR2 FYNNEI come from the germline V gene. CDR3 length: 14 amino acids. The V gene end was trimmed by 6 bases and the J gene end by 9 bases; junction bases not matched to a gene: 5. This chain connects TRBV2 to TRBJ2-1; 13 bases map to TRBD2. The source material was CD4+ or CD8+ T cells sorted from blood, sampled in a trial of the OX40 agonist ivuxolimab. The receptor's source is an adult with an advanced solid tumor such as melanoma, head and neck, liver or kidney cancer. The DNA for the CDR3 is TGTGCCAGCAGAGGACTAGCGGGGGCACCTGAGCAGTTCTTC. Its protein is CASRGLAGAPEQFF.